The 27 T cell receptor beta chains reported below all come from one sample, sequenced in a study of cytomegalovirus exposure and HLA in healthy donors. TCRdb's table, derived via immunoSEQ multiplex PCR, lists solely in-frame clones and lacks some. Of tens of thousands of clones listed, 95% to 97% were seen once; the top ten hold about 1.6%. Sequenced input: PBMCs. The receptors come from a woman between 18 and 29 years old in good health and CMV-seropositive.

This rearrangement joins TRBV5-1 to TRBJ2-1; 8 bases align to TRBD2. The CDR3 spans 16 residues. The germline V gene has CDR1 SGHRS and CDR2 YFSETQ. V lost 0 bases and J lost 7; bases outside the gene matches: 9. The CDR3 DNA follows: TGCGCCAGCAGCTTGGACCAGCGGGAGATCCCTAATGAGCAGTTCTTC. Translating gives CASSLDQREIPNEQFF.

CDR3 DNA: TGTGCCAGCAGCTTAGGGACTAGCGGGATCTTCCCGGACGAGCAGTACTTC. This gives the protein CASSLGTSGIFPDEQYF. The chain employs TRBV11-2 and TRBJ2-7; 12 bases line up with TRBD2. From germline, CDR1 is SGHAT and CDR2 FQNNGV. The CDR3 sequence is 17 residues long. The V and J ends lost 1 base and 5 bases, in that order; junction bases with no gene match: 9.

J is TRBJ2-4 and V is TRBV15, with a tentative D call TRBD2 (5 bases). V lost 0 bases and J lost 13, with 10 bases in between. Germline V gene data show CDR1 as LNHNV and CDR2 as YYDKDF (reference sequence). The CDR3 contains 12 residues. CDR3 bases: TGTGCCACCAGCAGAGATCGGGATTGGCAGTACTTC. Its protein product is CATSRDRDWQYF.

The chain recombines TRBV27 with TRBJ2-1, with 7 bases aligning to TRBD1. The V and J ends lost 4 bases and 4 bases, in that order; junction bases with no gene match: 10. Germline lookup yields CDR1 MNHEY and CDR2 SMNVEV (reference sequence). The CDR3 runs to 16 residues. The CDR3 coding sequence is TGTGCCAGCAGTTCCCCCGGACAGGTGCGGTACAATGAGCAGTTCTTC. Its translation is CASSSPGQVRYNEQFF.

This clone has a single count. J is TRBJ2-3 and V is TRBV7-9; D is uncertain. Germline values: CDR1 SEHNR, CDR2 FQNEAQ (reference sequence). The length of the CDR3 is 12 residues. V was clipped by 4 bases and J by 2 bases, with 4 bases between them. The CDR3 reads CASSSYTDTQYF. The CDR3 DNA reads TGTGCCAGCAGCTCTTACACAGATACGCAGTATTTT.

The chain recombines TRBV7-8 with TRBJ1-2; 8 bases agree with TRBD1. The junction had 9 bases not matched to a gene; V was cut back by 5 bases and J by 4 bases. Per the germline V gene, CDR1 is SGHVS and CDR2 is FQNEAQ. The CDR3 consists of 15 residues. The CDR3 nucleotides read TGTGCCAGCAGCGTCCGACGGGGACAGGCCTATGGCTACACCTTC. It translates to CASSVRRGQAYGYTF.

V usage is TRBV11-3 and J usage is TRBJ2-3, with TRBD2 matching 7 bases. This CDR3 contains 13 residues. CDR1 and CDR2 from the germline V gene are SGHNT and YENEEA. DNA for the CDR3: TGTGGCTCGGGGAGGGCCAGAGCAGATACGCAGTATTTT. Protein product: CGSGRARADTQYF.

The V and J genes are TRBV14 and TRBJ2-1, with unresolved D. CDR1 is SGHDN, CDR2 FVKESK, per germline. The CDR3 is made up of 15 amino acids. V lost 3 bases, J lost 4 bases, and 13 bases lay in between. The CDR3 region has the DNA TGTGCCAGCAGCCACGCACCAGCGCTATACAATGAGCAGTTCTTC. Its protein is CASSHAPALYNEQFF.

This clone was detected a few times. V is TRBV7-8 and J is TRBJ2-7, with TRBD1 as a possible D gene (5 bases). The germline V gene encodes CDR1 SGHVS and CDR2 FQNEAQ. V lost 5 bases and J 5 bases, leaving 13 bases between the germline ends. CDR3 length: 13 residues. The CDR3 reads CASSIDLGDEQYF. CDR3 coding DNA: TGTGCCAGCAGCATTGATCTAGGGGACGAGCAGTACTTC.

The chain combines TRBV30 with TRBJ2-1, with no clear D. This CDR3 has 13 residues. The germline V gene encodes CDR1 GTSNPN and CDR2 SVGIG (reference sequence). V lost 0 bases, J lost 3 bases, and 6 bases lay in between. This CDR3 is CAWSVSLYNEQFF. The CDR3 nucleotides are TGTGCCTGGAGTGTAAGCCTCTACAATGAGCAGTTCTTC.

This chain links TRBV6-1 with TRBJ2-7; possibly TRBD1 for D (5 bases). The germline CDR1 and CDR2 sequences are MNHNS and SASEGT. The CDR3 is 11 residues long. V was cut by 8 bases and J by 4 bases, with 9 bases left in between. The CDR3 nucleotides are TGTGCCAGCGCAGGGTTATACGAGCAGTACTTC. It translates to CASAGLYEQYF.

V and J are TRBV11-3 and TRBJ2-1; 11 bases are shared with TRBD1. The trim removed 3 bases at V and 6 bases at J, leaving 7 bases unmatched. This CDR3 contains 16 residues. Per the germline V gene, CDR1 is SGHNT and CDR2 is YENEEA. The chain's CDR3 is CASSLGTGTGGNEQFF. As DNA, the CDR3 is TGTGCCAGCAGCTTGGGAACCGGGACAGGGGGCAATGAGCAGTTCTTC.

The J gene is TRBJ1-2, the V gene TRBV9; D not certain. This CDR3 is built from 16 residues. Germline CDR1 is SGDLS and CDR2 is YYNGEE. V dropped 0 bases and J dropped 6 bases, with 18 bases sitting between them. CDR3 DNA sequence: TGTGCCAGCAGCGTAGCTCGGGCAAGGGAGGCTAATGGCTACACCTTC. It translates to CASSVARAREANGYTF.

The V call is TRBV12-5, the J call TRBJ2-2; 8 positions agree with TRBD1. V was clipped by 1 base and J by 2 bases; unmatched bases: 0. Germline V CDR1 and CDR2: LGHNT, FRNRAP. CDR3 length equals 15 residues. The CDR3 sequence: CASGLAGGNTGELFF. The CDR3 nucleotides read TGTGCTAGTGGTTTGGCAGGGGGCAACACCGGGGAGCTGTTTTTT.

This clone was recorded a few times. Written as DNA, the CDR3 is TGTGCCAGCAGCCGTGGGACAGGGGGACAAGAGACCCAGTACTTC. This encodes CASSRGTGGQETQYF. The V and J genes are TRBV11-3 and TRBJ2-5; 11 bases fit TRBD1. The germline V gene encodes CDR1 SGHNT and CDR2 YENEEA. The length of the CDR3 is 15 residues. The V segment lost 5 bases and the J segment 2 bases; nucleotides outside the gene matches: 4. Together with reference TRBV11-3 and TRBJ2-5, the CDR3 gives the full variable domain: EAGVVQSPRYKIIEKKQPVAFWCNPISGHNTLYWYLQNLGQGPELLIRYENEEAVDDSQLPKDRFSAERLKGVDSTLKIQPAELGDSAVYLCASSRGTGGQETQYFGPGTRLLVL.

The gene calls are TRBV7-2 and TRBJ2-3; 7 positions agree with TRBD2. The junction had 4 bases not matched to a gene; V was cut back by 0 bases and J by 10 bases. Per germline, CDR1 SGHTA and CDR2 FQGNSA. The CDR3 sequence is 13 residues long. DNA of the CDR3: TGTGCCAGCAGCTTAGCCCGACTAGCAGCGCAGTATTTT. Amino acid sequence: CASSLARLAAQYF.

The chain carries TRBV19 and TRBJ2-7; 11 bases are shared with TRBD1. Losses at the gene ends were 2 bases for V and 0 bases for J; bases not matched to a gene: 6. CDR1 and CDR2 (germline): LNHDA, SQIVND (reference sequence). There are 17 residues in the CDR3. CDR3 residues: CASSIMGGQGASYEQYF. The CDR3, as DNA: TGTGCCAGTAGTATAATGGGCGGACAGGGGGCCTCCTACGAGCAGTACTTC.

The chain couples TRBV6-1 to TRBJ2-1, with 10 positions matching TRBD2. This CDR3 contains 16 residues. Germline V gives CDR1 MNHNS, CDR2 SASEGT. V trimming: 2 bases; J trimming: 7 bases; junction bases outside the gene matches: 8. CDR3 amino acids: CASSELASGSGNEQFF. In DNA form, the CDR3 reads TGTGCCAGCAGTGAATTGGCTAGCGGGAGTGGTAATGAGCAGTTCTTC.

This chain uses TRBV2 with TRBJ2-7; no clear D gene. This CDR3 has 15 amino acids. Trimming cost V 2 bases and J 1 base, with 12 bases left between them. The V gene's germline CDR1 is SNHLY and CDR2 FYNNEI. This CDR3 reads CASSETKVQSYEQYF. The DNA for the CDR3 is TGTGCCAGCAGTGAAACGAAAGTGCAGTCCTACGAGCAGTACTTC.

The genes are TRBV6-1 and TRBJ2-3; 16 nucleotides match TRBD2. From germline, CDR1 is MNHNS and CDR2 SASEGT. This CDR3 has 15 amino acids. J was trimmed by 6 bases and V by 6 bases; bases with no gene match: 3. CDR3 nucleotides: TGTGCCAGCAGGGGACTAGCGGGAGGGCTCGATACGCAGTATTTT. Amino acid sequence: CASRGLAGGLDTQYF.

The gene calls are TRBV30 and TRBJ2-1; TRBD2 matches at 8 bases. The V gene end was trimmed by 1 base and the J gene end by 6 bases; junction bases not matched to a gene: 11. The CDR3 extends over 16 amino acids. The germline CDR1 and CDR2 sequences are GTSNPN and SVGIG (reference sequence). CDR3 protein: CAWSAPGGRPANEQFF. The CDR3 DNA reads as TGTGCCTGGAGTGCCCCCGGCGGGAGGCCCGCCAATGAGCAGTTCTTC.

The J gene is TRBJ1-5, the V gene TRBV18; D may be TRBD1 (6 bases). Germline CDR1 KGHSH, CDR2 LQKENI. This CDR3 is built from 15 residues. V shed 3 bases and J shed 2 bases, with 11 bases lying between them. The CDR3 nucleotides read TGTGCCAGCTCACCCGGTTCAGGGGGCAATCAGCCCCAGCATTTT. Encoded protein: CASSPGSGGNQPQHF.

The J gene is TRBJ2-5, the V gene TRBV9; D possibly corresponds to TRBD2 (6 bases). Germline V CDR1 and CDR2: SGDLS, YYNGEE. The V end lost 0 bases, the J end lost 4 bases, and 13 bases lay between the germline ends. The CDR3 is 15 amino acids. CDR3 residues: CASSVGSGVGETQYF. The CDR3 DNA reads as TGTGCCAGCAGCGTAGGGTCGGGAGTGGGAGAGACCCAGTACTTC.

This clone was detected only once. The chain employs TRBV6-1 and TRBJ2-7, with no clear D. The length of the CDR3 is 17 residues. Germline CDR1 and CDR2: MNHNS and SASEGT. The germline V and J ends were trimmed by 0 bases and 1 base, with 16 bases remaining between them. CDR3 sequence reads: CASSEAITGFTSYEQYF. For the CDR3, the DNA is TGTGCCAGCAGTGAAGCGATTACGGGTTTCACTTCCTACGAGCAGTACTTC.

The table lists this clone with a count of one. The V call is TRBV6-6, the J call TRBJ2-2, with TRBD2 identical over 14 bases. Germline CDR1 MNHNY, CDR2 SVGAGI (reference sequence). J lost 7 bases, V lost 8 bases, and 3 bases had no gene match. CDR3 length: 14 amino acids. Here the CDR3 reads CASRGTSGSGELFF. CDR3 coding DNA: TGTGCCAGCCGGGGGACTAGCGGGAGCGGGGAGCTGTTTTTT.

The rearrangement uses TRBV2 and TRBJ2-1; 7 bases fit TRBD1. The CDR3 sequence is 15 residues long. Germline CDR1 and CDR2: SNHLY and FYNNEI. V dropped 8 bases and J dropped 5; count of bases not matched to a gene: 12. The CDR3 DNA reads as TGTGCCAGCGGCAGGGGGATGTTCCGGGACAATGAGCAGTTCTTC. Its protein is CASGRGMFRDNEQFF.

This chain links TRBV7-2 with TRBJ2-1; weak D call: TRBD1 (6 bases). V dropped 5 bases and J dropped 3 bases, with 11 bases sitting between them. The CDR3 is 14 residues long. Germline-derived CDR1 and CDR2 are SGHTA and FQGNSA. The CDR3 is CASSDLTGYNEQFF. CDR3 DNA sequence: TGTGCCAGCAGCGATTTGACAGGCTACAATGAGCAGTTCTTC.